This section outlines one TCR beta chain sequence together with its context. Its antigen remains unknown. Target depth was 1 in 200,000 to 1 in 1 million T cells, about 10x per clonotype. Some clones are missing from TCRdb's copy, which holds only in-frame ones; the method was immunoSEQ multiplex PCR. The sample includes approximately 120,000 clones, around four fifths seen only once; the top ten take less than 4%. These data belong to a study of cytotoxic CD8 clonotypes in ibrutinib-treated CLL. Findings of the study overall: Once treatment began, public clonotypes, which were uncommon, contracted or stayed stable.

The CDR3 is made up of 15 amino acids. Germline CDR1 reads GTSNPN; CDR2 reads SVGIG (reference sequence). Germline trimming cut 3 bases from V and 1 base from J; bases unmatched to any gene: 2. This material consisted of PBMCs, taken after 24 months of ibrutinib treatment. The gene calls are TRBV30 and TRBJ1-5; 11 bases are a match to TRBD1. The clonotype originates from a human donor with chronic lymphocytic leukemia. The CDR3 reads CAWRGTGGSNQPQHF. CDR3 nucleotide sequence: TGTGCCTGGAGGGGGACAGGGGGAAGCAATCAGCCCCAGCATTTT.